This T cell receptor (beta chain) was recorded in a study of blood T cell repertoires in COVID-19. Turning to the study itself: T cells, B-cell-depleted T cells, or PBMCs provided the cDNA or gDNA that served as material.

Per the study methods: Reference gene primer amplification gave estimated nucleated cell counts. This table comes from immunoSEQ multiplex PCR, and its TCRdb copy is limited to in-frame clones, with some not included. The D gene and trimming were derived from the DNA, and the V and J assignments and clone size from that table. This sample has around 100,000 clones, with 86% found just once. Trimming took 2 bases from V and 4 from J; bases not matched to a gene: 11. CDR3 size: 19 residues. Germline CDR1 reads SGDLS; CDR2 reads YYNGEE. Enrollees, about 18 to 95 years old, lived in around 23 US areas. The rearrangement uses TRBV9 and TRBJ2-2; 13 nucleotides agree with TRBD2. This sequence was found in a woman aged 45-65 years who had recovered from COVID-19. Sequencing was carried out using PBMCs or T cells enriched from blood (not recorded which). CDR3 sequence reads: CASSVGLAGDRGGTGELFF. The CDR3 bases are TGTGCCAGCAGCGTCGGACTAGCGGGAGACCGGGGGGGCACCGGGGAGCTGTTTTTT. The whole variable domain, filled in from reference TRBV9 and TRBJ2-2, reads DSGVTQTPKHLITATGQRVTLRCSPRSGDLSVYWYQQSLDQGLQFLIQYYNGEERAKGNILERFSAQQFPDLHSELNLSSLELGDSALYFCASSVGLAGDRGGTGELFFGEGSRLTVL.